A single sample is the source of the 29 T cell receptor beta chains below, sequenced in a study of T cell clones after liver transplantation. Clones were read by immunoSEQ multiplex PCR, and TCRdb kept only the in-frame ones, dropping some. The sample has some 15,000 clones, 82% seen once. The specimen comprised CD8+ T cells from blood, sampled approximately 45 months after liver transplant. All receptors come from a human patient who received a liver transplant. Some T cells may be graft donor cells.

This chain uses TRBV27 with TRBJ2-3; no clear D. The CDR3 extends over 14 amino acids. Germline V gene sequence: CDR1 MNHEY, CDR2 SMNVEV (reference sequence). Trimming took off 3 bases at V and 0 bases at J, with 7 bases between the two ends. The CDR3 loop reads CASSLPASTDTQYF. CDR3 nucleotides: TGTGCCAGCAGTTTGCCCGCTAGCACAGATACGCAGTATTTT.

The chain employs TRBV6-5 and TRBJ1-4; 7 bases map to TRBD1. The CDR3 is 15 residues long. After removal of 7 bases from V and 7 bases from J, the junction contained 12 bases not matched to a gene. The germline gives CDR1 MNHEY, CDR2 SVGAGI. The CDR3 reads CASTYRQGPGEKLFF. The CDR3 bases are TGTGCCAGCACCTACCGACAGGGACCGGGTGAAAAACTGTTTTTT.

CDR3 DNA: TGTGCCAGCAGTTCTGATCCCGGACAATCCACTGAAGCTTTCTTT. This sequence encodes CASSSDPGQSTEAFF. The chain couples TRBV28 to TRBJ1-1; D possibly corresponds to TRBD1 (5 bases). The ends were cut back, 4 bases at V and 4 bases at J, with 16 bases in the middle. This CDR3 spans 15 amino acids. Germline V CDR1 and CDR2: MDHEN, SYDVKM.

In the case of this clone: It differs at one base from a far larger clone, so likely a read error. CDR3 DNA: TGTGCCAGTAGTATTGGTCAGGGGCCGTACAATGAGCAGTTCTTC. As protein: CASSIGQGPYNEQFF. The chain is built from TRBV19 and TRBJ2-1, with D tentatively TRBD1 (6 bases). Looked up from germline, CDR1 is LNHDA and CDR2 is SQIVND (reference sequence). The CDR3 covers 15 residues. Trimming pared 3 bases from V and 4 bases from J, leaving 13 bases between.

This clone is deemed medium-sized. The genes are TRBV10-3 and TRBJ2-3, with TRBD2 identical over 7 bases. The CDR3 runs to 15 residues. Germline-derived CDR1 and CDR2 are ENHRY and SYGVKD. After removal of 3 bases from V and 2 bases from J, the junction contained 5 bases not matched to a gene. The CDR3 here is CAISEEGLPTDTQYF. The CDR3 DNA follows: TGTGCCATCAGTGAAGAGGGACTACCCACAGATACGCAGTATTTT.

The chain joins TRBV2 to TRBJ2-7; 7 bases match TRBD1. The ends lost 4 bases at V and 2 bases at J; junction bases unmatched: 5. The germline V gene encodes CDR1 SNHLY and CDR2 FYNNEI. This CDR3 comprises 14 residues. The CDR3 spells CASSGRTGAYEQYF. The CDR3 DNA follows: TGTGCCAGCAGTGGGAGGACAGGCGCCTACGAGCAGTACTTC.

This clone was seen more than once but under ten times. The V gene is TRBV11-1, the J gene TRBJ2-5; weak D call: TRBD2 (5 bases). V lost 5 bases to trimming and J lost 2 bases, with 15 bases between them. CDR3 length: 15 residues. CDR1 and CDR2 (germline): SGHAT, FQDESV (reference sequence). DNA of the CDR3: TGTGCCAGCAGCCCACCAGGACTGCTACAAGAGACCCAGTACTTC. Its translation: CASSPPGLLQETQYF. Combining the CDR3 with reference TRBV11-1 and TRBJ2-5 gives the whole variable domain EAEVAQSPRYKITEKSQAVAFWCDPISGHATLYWYRQILGQGPELLVQFQDESVVDDSQLPKDRFSAERLKGVDSTLKIQPAELGDSAMYLCASSPPGLLQETQYFGPGTRLLVL.

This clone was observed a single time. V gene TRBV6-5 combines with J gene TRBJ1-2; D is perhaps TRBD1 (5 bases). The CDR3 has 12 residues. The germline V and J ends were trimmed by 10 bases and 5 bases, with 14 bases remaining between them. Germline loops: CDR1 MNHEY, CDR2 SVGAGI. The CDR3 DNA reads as TGTGCCACCTCACCCGAGGGGTATGGCTACACCTTC. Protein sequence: CATSPEGYGYTF.

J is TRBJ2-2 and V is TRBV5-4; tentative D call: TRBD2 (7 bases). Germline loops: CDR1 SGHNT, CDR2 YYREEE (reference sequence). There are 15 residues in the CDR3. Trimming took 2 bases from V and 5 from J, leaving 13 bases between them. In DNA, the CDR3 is TGTGCCAGCAGCTTTGGGGGGGCCCCGACCGGGGAGCTGTTTTTT. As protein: CASSFGGAPTGELFF.

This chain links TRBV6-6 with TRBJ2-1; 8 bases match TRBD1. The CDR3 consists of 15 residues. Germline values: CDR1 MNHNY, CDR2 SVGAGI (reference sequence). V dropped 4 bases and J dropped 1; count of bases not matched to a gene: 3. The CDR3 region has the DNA TGTGCCAGCAGTTTACACAGGGGGTCCTACAATGAGCAGTTCTTC. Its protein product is CASSLHRGSYNEQFF.

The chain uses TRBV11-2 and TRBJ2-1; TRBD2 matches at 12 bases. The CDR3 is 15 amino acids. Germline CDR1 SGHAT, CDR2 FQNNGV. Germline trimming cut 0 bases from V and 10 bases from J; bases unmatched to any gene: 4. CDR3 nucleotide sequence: TGTGCCAGCAGCTTAGAGACTAGCGGGAGAGGGGAGCAGTTCTTC. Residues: CASSLETSGRGEQFF.

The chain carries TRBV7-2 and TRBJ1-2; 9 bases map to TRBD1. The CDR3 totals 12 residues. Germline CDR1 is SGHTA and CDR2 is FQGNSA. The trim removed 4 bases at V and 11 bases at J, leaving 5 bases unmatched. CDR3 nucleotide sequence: TGTGCCAGCAGCTCCAGGACAGGGGATTACACCTTC. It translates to CASSSRTGDYTF.

The CDR3 sequence is CASSIWGVEQYF. The DNA of the CDR3 is TGTGCCAGCAGTATCTGGGGGGTCGAGCAGTACTTC. The J gene is TRBJ2-7, the V gene TRBV7-9; possible D gene TRBD2, 6 bases. Germline CDR1 is SEHNR and CDR2 is FQNEAQ (reference sequence). The CDR3 length is 12 residues. Trimming left V 6 bases short and J 6 bases short, with 12 bases between.

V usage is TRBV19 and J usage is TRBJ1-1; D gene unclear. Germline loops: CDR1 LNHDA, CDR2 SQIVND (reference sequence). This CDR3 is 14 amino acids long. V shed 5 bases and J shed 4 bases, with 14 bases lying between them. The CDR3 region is CASSEAGLATEAFF. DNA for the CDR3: TGTGCCAGTAGTGAAGCCGGACTTGCCACTGAAGCTTTCTTT.

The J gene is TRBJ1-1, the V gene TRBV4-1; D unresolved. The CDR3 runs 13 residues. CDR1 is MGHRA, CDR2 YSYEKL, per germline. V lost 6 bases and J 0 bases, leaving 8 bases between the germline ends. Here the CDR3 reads CASSFGLNTEAFF. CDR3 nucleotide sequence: TGCGCCAGCAGTTTCGGGCTGAACACTGAAGCTTTCTTT.

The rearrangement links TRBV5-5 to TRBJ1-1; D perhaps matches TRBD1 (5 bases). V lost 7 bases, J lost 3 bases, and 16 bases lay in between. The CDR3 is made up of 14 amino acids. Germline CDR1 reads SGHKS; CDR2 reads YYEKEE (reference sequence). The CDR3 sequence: CASSWGVSDTEAFF. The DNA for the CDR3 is TGTGCCAGCTCCTGGGGGGTGAGTGACACTGAAGCTTTCTTT.

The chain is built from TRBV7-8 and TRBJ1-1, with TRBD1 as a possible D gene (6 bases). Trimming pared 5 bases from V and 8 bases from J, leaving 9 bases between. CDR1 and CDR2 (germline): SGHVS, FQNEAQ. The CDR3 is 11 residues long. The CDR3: CASSPGAEAFF. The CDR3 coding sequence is TGTGCCAGCAGCCCAGGGGCCGAAGCTTTCTTT.

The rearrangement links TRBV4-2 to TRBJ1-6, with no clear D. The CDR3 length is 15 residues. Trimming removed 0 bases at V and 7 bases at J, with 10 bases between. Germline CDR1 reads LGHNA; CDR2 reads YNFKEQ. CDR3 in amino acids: CASSQDRMENSPLHF. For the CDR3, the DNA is TGTGCCAGCAGCCAAGATAGGATGGAAAATTCACCCCTCCACTTT.

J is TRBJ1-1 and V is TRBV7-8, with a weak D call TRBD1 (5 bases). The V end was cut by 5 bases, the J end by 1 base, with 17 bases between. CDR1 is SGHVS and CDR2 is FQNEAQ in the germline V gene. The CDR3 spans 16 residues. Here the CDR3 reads CASSRPVGGGNTEAFF. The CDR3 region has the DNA TGTGCCAGCAGCCGGCCGGTGGGTGGGGGGAACACTGAAGCTTTCTTT.

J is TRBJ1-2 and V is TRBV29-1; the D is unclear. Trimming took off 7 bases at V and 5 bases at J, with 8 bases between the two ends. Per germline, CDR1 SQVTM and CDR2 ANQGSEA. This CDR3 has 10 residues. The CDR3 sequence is CSARDYGYTF. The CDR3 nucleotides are TGCAGCGCCCGGGATTATGGCTACACCTTC.

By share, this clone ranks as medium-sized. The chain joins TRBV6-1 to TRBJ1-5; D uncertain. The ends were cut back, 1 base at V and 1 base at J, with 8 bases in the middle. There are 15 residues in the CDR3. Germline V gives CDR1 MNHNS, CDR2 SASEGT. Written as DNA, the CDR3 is TGTGCCAGCAGTGAAGAGGAGTTGAGCAATCAGCCCCAGCATTTT. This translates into CASSEEELSNQPQHF.

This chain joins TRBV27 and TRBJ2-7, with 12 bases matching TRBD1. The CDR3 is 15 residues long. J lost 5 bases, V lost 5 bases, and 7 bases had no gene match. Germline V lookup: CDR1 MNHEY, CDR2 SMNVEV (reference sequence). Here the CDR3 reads CASSPGTGGMNEQYF. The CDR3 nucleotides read TGTGCCAGCAGTCCCGGGACAGGGGGCATGAACGAGCAGTACTTC.

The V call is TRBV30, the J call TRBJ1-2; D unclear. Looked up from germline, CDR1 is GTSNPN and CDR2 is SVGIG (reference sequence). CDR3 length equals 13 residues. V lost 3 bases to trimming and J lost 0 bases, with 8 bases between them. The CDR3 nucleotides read TGTGCCTGGAGGGGAATCTCTAACTATGGCTACACCTTC. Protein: CAWRGISNYGYTF.

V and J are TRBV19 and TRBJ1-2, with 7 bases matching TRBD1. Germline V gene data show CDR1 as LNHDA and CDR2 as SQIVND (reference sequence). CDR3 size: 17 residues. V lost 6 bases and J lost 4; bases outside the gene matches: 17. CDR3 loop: CASSPQGNPETGYGYTF. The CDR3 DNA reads TGTGCCAGTAGCCCACAGGGGAACCCAGAGACAGGCTATGGCTACACCTTC.

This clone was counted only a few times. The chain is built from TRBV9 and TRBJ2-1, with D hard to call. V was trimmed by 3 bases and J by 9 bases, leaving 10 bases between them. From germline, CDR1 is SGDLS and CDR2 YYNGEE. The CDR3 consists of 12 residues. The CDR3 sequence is CASSEPIGEQFF. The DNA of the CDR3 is TGTGCCAGCAGCGAGCCAATAGGTGAGCAGTTCTTC.

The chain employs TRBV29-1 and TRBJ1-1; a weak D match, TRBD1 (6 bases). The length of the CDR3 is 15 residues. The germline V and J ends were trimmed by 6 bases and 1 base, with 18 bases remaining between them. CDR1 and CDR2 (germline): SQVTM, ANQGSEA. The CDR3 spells CSVLIQGAANTEAFF. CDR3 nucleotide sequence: TGCAGCGTACTTATACAGGGTGCAGCGAACACTGAAGCTTTCTTT.

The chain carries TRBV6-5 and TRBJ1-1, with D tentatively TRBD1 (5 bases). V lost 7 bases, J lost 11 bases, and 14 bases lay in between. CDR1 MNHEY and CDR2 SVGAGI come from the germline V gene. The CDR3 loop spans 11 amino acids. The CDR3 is CASTHGAPAFF. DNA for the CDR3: TGTGCCAGCACCCACGGGGCCCCGGCTTTCTTT.

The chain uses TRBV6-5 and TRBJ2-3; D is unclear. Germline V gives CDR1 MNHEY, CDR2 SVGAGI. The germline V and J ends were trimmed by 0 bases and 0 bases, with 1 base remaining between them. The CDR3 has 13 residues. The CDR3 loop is CASSYSSTDTQYF. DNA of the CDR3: TGTGCCAGCAGTTACTCCAGCACAGATACGCAGTATTTT.

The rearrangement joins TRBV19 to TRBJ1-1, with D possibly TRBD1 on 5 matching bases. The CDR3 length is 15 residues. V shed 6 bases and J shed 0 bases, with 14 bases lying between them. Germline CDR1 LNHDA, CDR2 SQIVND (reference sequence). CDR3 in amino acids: CASRFREGMNTEAFF. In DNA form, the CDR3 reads TGTGCCAGTAGGTTCAGGGAGGGGATGAACACTGAAGCTTTCTTT.